These 4 T cell receptor beta chains were all obtained from the same sample, sequenced in a study of human T cells and chemical hapten exposure. MiXCR, run by TCRdb on the RACE reads, gives a single entry per CDR3 protein. The data show roughly 38,000 distinct CDR3 sequences, 9.5% seen once. Time point indicated: patch test 3, about 24 weeks after DPC sensitization. Treatment indicated: therapeutic diphenylcyclopropenone sensitization with weekly scalp DPC. Unfractionated whole blood yielded the extracted total RNA. The sequencing here drew on whole blood, taken in connection with sensitization to the hapten diphenylcyclopropenone (DPC). The origin of the receptors is a man aged 45-65 years with alopecia areata. Some clones in this sample may be carry-over from other donors' samples.

In its sample, this clonotype was seen many times. V and J are TRBV29-1 and TRBJ1-5; 7 nucleotides agree with TRBD1. The CDR3 is 15 residues long. The germline CDR1 and CDR2 sequences are SQVTM and ANQGSEA. V gave up 6 bases and J gave up 7 bases; unmatched junction bases: 15. The chain's CDR3 is CSVQLIQGLGQPQHF. In DNA, the CDR3 is TGCAGCGTCCAACTCATACAGGGGCTCGGCCAGCCCCAGCATTTT. The full variable domain, completed using reference TRBV29-1 and TRBJ1-5, is SAVISQKPSRDICQRGTSLTIQCQVDSQVTMMFWYRQQPGQSLTLIATANQGSEATYESGFVIDKFPISRPNLTFSTLTVSNMSPEDSSIYLCSVQLIQGLGQPQHFGDGTRLSIL.

This clonotype was seen at least ten times. The V gene is TRBV15, the J gene TRBJ1-5, with D maybe TRBD1 (5 bases). Germline CDR1 reads LNHNV; CDR2 reads YYDKDF (reference sequence). V lost 0 bases and J 0 bases, leaving 18 bases between the germline ends. This CDR3 region has 19 residues. The CDR3 spells CATSREKLGGKVSNQPQHF. In DNA form, the CDR3 reads TGTGCCACCAGCAGAGAAAAACTCGGGGGGAAGGTTAGCAATCAGCCCCAGCATTTT.

This clonotype was detected ten times or more. This sequence joins TRBV5-1 and TRBJ1-2; D is perhaps TRBD1 (5 bases). The CDR3 contains 14 residues. V shed 2 bases and J shed 2 bases, with 10 bases lying between them. In germline, CDR1 is SGHRS, CDR2 YFSETQ. This CDR3 is CASSLFNRNYGYTF. CDR3 nucleotide sequence: TGCGCCAGCAGCTTATTCAACAGGAACTATGGCTACACCTTC.

This clonotype was counted ten times or more. The chain couples TRBV12-3 or TRBV12-4 to TRBJ2-6; D not certain. This CDR3 comprises 14 residues. Trimming took off 7 bases at V and 4 bases at J, with 11 bases between the two ends. CDR3: CASTQGPGANVLTF. DNA for the CDR3: TGTGCCAGCACCCAAGGGCCCGGGGCCAACGTCCTGACTTTC.